This T cell receptor beta chain came from a study of OX40 agonist ivuxolimab in advanced cancers. Study results and caveats: More expanded clones were found, on average, in CD8+ than in CD4+ T cells.

Profiling relied on immunoSEQ multiplex PCR, and the TCRdb table lists in-frame clones only, not all of them. The data show about 18,000 clones, 65% to 85% seen once. Looked up from germline, CDR1 is SNHLY and CDR2 is FYNNEI. Trimming stripped 6 bases from V and 8 bases from J, with 7 bases between. This CDR3 has 10 residues. Blood was sampled at baseline, cycle 4 day 1, and cycle 7 day 1. On this clone: Its matching antigen is unknown.

Here the sequenced sample was CD4+ or CD8+ T cells sorted from blood, taken in a trial of the OX40 agonist ivuxolimab. This TCR derives from an adult with an advanced solid tumor such as melanoma, head and neck, liver or kidney cancer. This rearrangement joins TRBV2 to TRBJ1-1; no definite D call. CDR3 sequence (DNA): TGTGCCAGCAGCAGGAACGAAGCTTTCTTT. Translating it yields CASSRNEAFF.